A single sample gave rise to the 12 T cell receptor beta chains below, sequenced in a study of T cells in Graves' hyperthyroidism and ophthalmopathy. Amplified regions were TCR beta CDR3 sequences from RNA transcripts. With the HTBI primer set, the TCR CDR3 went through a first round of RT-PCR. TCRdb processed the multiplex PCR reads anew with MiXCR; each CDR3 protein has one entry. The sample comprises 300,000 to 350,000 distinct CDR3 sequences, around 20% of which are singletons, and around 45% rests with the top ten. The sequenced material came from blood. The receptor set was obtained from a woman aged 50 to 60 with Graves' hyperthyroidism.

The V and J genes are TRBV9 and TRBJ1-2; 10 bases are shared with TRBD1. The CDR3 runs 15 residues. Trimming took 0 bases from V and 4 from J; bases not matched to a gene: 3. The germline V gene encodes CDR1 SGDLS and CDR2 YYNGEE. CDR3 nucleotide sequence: TGTGCCAGCAGCGTAGGGACAGGGGGGACCTATGGCTACACCTTC. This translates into CASSVGTGGTYGYTF.

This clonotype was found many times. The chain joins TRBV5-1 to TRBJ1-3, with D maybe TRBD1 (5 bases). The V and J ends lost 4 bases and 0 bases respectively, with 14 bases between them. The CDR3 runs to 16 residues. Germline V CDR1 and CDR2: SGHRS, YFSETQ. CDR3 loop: CASSQGASGSGNTIYF. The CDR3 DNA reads TGCGCCAGCAGCCAAGGGGCCTCGGGCTCTGGAAACACCATATATTTT.

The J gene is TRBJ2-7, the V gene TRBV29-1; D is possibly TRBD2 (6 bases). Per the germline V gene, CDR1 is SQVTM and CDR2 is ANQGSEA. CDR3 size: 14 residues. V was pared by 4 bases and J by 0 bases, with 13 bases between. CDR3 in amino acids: CSVVGGTGSYEQYF. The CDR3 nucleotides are TGCAGCGTTGTGGGCGGGACCGGCTCCTACGAGCAGTACTTC.

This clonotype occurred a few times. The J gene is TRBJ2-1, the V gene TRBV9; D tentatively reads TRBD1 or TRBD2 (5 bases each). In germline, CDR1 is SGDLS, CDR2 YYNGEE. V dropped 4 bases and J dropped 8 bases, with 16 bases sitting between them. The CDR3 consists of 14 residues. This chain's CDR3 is CASSSRDPTHEQFF. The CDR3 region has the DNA TGTGCCAGCAGCTCCCGGGACCCAACACATGAGCAGTTCTTC.

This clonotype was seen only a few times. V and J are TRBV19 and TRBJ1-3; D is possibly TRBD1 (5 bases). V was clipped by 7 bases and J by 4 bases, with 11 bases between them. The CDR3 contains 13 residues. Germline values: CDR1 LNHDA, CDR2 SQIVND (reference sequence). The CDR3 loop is CASTLQGGNTIYF. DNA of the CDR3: TGTGCCAGTACGCTGCAGGGCGGAAACACCATATATTTT.

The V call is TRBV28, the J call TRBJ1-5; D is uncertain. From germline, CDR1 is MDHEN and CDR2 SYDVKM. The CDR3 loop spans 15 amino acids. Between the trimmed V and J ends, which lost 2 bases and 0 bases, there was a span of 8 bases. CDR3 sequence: CASSLEFYSNQPQHF. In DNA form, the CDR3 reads TGTGCCAGCAGTTTAGAGTTTTATAGCAATCAGCCCCAGCATTTT.

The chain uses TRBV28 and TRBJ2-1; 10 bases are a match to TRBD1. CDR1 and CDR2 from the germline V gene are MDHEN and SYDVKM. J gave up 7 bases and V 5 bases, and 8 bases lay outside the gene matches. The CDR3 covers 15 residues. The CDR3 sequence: CASSLGTGAGNEQFF. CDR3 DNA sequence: TGTGCCAGCAGTCTCGGGACAGGGGCGGGAAATGAGCAGTTCTTC.

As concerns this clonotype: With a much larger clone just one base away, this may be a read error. Here the CDR3 reads CASGLAGAGNQPQHF. Here the CDR3 DNA reads TGTGCCAGCGGTTTAGCGGGCGCGGGCAATCAGCCCCAGCATTTT. The genes are TRBV28 and TRBJ1-5, with unresolved D. This CDR3 region has 15 residues. Germline assignment: CDR1 MDHEN and CDR2 SYDVKM.

This CDR3 is CASSADRGHGQPQHF. CDR3 coding DNA: TGTGCCAGCAGCGCGGACAGGGGGCATGGTCAGCCCCAGCATTTT. The chain is built from TRBV12-3 or TRBV12-4 and TRBJ1-5, with 11 positions matching TRBD1. The CDR3 length is 15 residues. Trimming at V came to 6 bases and at J to 6 bases, leaving 7 bases not matched to a gene.

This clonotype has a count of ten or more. The CDR3 sequence: CASSQLSLAGGREQYF. As DNA, the CDR3 is TGTGCCAGCAGTCAACTCTCCCTAGCGGGAGGGCGAGAGCAGTACTTC. The chain employs TRBV28 and TRBJ2-7; 12 nucleotides agree with TRBD2. This CDR3 comprises 16 residues. Looked up from germline, CDR1 is MDHEN and CDR2 is SYDVKM. Trimming at V came to 5 bases and at J to 7 bases, leaving 12 bases not matched to a gene.

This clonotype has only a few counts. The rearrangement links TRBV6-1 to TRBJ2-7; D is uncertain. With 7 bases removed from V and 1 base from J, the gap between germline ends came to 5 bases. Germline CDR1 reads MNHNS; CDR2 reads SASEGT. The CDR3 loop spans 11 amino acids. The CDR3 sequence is CASKESYEQYF. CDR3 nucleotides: TGTGCCAGCAAAGAGTCCTACGAGCAGTACTTC.

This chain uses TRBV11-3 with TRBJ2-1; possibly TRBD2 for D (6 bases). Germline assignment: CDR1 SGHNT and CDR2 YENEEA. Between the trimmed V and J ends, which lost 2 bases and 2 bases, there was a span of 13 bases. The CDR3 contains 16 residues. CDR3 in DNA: TGTGCCAGCAGCTTATTACCGGGAGTAGCCTACAATGAGCAGTTCTTC. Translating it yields CASSLLPGVAYNEQFF.